This T cell receptor (beta chain) is from a study of blood T cell repertoires in COVID-19. Study-level background: T cells, B-cell-depleted T cells, or PBMCs provided the cDNA or gDNA that served as material.

This CDR3 spans 13 amino acids. V gave up 8 bases and J gave up 4 bases, with 15 bases separating them. From germline, CDR1 is SNHLY and CDR2 FYNNEI. Original analysis: For nucleated cells, counts were estimated from reference gene primer amplification. Sequenced by immunoSEQ multiplex PCR; TCRdb stores in-frame clones only, minus some. V, J and clone size derive from that table, while D and trimming were established from the DNA sequence. The sample records fewer than 250,000 clones, 80% to 90% being singletons. This receptor was identified in a man younger than 45 with COVID-19, enrolled during active disease. Input material: peripheral blood. The chain recombines TRBV2 with TRBJ2-7, with a possible D match to TRBD2 (6 bases). CDR3 nucleotides: TGTGCCAGCTCGTGGGGGGTAGGATACGAGCAGTACTTC. Residues: CASSWGVGYEQYF.